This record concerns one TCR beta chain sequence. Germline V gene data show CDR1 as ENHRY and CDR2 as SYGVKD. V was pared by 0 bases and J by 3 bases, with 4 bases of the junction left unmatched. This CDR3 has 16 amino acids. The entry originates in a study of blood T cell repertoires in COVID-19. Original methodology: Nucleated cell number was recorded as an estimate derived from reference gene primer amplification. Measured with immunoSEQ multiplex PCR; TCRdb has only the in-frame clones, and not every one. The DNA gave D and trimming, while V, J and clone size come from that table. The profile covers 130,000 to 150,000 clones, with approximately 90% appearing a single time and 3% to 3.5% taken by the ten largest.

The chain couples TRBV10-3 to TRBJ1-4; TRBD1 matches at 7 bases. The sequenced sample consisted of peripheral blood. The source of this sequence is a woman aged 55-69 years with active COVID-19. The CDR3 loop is CAISESKGAPNEKLFF. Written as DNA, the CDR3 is TGTGCCATCAGTGAGTCTAAGGGGGCGCCTAATGAAAAACTGTTTTTT.